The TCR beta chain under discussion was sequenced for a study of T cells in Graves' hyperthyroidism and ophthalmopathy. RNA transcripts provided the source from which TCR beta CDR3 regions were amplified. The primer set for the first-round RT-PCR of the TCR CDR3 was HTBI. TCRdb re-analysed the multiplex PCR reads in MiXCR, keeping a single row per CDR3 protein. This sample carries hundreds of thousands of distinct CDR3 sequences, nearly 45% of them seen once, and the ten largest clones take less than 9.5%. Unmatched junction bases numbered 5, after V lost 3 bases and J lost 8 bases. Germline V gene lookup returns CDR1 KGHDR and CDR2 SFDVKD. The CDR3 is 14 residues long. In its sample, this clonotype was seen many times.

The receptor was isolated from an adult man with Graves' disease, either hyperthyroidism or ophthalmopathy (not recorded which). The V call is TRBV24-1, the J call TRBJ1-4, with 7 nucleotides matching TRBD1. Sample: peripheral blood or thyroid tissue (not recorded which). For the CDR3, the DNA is TGTGCCACCAGTGATGACAGGGATGGAGAAAAACTGTTTTTT. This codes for CATSDDRDGEKLFF.